This T cell receptor (beta chain) originates from a study of blood T cells in healthy people across ages. Germline V gene data show CDR1 as MDHEN and CDR2 as SYDVKM. V shed 4 bases and J 5 bases; nucleotides not matched to a gene: 5. The CDR3 runs 16 residues. General observations from the study: Estimates based on one million T cells were treated as lower bounds.

Donors were healthy Caucasian individuals from Russia aged roughly 6 to 95. This clonotype appeared a few times. Its antigen is not known. With a J-beta primer mix and a sample-barcoded 5' primer, a second PCR ran 7 to 11 cycles. Each cDNA molecule, via a template-switch adaptor with 12 random nucleotides, was tagged. Individual samples furnished no less than 3 million CDR3-containing paired-end reads apiece. MiXCR, applied by TCRdb to the 5' RACE reads, yields one record per CDR3 protein. This table has 700,000 to 900,000 distinct CDR3 sequences, around half appearing once. J is TRBJ2-2 and V is TRBV28; TRBD2 matches 12 bases. The receptor was derived from a man older than 75 in good health. Sequenced material: blood. CDR3 amino acids: CASSSTSGRYTGELFF. The CDR3 region has the DNA TGTGCCAGCAGTTCGACTAGCGGGAGATATACCGGGGAGCTGTTTTTT.